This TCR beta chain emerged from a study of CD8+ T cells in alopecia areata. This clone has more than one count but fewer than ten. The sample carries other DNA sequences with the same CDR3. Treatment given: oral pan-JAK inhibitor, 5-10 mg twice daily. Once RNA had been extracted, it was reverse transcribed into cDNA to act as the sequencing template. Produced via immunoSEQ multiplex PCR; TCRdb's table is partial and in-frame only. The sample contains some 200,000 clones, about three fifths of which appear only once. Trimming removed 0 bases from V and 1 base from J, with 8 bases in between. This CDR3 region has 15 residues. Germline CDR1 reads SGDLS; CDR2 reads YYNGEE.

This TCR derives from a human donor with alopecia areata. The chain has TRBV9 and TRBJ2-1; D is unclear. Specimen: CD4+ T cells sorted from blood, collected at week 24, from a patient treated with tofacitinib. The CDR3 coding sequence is TGTGCCAGCAGCGTAGATGGCGGTTCCTACAATGAGCAGTTCTTC. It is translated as CASSVDGGSYNEQFF.